These 9 T cell receptor beta chains originate from one sample sequenced in a study of CD8+ T cells in alopecia areata. Once RNA had been extracted, it was reverse transcribed into cDNA to act as the sequencing template. Repertoires were generated with immunoSEQ multiplex PCR, while TCRdb's copy carries only in-frame clones and drops some. Here the sample spans 130,000 or so clones, about 86% being singletons. Treatment denoted: oral pan-JAK inhibitor, 5-10 mg twice daily. The sample in question was CD8+ T cells sorted from blood, obtained at week 4, from a patient treated with tofacitinib. The receptors here all came from a human donor with alopecia areata.

V usage is TRBV5-1 and J usage is TRBJ1-1; possible D gene TRBD1, 5 bases. The CDR3 is 14 amino acids. V lost 0 bases and J 4 bases, leaving 10 bases between the germline ends. CDR1 is SGHRS and CDR2 is YFSETQ in the germline V gene. CDR3 in DNA: TGCGCCAGCAGCTTGGCCAGGGCGGGCACTGAAGCTTTCTTT. This translates into CASSLARAGTEAFF.

The J gene is TRBJ2-1, the V gene TRBV7-6, with 7 bases identical to TRBD1. Germline V gene lookup returns CDR1 SGHVS and CDR2 FNYEAQ. The CDR3 runs to 14 residues. Trimming took 1 base from V and 10 from J; bases not matched to a gene: 7. The CDR3 reads CASSLGQGIGEQFF. The DNA of the CDR3 is TGTGCCAGCAGCTTAGGACAGGGCATTGGCGAGCAGTTCTTC.

The chain employs TRBV29-1 and TRBJ2-1; a possible D gene is TRBD2 (5 bases). Germline CDR1 reads SQVTM; CDR2 reads ANQGSEA. There are 16 residues in the CDR3. The ends were cut back, 6 bases at V and 4 bases at J, with 22 bases in the middle. The CDR3 loop reads CSVEVHGLLIYNEQFF. CDR3 DNA sequence: TGCAGCGTCGAGGTTCATGGACTCCTGATATACAATGAGCAGTTCTTC.

The table lists this clone with a few counts. The rearrangement joins TRBV7-9 to TRBJ1-1; D is perhaps TRBD1 (6 bases). The CDR3 consists of 14 residues. The V end was cut by 1 base, the J end by 6 bases, with 12 bases between. Germline values: CDR1 SEHNR, CDR2 FQNEAQ (reference sequence). The CDR3 protein is CASSLDREVPEAFF. Written as DNA, the CDR3 is TGTGCCAGCAGCTTAGACAGGGAGGTACCTGAAGCTTTCTTT.

The gene calls are TRBV7-9 and TRBJ2-7; 7 nucleotides agree with TRBD2. Germline assignment: CDR1 SEHNR and CDR2 FQNEAQ (reference sequence). J gave up 4 bases and V 6 bases, and 12 bases lay outside the gene matches. The CDR3 length is 15 residues. CDR3 protein: CASSIVGAGAYEQYF. The CDR3 region has the DNA TGTGCCAGCAGTATAGTCGGGGCGGGAGCTTACGAGCAGTACTTC.

J is TRBJ1-2 and V is TRBV5-6; tentatively, D is TRBD1 (5 bases). The V and J ends lost 6 bases and 8 bases respectively, with 20 bases between them. Looked up from germline, CDR1 is SGHDT and CDR2 is YYEEEE. The CDR3 extends over 14 amino acids. The CDR3 DNA reads TGTGCCAGCACCGTAGGGGACGGCTATCGAGGCTACACCTTC. Translation gives CASTVGDGYRGYTF.

The chain couples TRBV25-1 to TRBJ2-7, with TRBD1 as a possible D gene (6 bases). The CDR3 consists of 11 residues. In germline, CDR1 is MGHDK, CDR2 SYGVNS. The V and J ends lost 7 bases and 4 bases respectively, with 8 bases between them. In nucleotides, the CDR3 is TGTGCCAGCACACAGGGATACGAGCAGTACTTC. This sequence encodes CASTQGYEQYF.

This sequence joins TRBV27 and TRBJ2-7; 9 positions match TRBD1. This CDR3 is 14 amino acids long. CDR1 is MNHEY and CDR2 is SMNVEV in the germline V gene (reference sequence). Unmatched junction bases numbered 6, after V lost 8 bases and J lost 1 base. This CDR3 is CASAPGTGSYEQYF. The CDR3 bases are TGTGCCAGCGCGCCCGGGACAGGGTCCTACGAGCAGTACTTC.

The chain joins TRBV2 to TRBJ2-3; D perhaps matches TRBD2 (5 bases). The CDR3 runs 15 residues. CDR1 is SNHLY and CDR2 is FYNNEI in the germline V gene. The V gene lost 8 bases and the J gene lost 4 bases, with 19 bases spanning the gap. In nucleotides, the CDR3 is TGTGCCAGCCTTCTAGGTACTAGTGGTTCAGATACGCAGTATTTT. Translation: CASLLGTSGSDTQYF.